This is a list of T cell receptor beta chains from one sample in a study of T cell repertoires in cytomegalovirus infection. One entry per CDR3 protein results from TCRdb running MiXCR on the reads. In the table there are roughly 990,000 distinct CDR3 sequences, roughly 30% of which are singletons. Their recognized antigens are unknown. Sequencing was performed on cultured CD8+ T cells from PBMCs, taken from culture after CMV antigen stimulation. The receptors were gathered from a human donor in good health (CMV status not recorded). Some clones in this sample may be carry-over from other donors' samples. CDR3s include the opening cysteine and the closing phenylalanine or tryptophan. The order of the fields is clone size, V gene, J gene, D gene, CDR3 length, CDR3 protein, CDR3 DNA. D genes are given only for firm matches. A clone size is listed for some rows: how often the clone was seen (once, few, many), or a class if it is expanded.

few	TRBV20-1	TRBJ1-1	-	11	CSAWTGSEAFF	TGCAGTGCTTGGACCGGGAGTGAAGCTTTCTTT
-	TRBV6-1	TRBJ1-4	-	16	CASSEAPGGGNEKLFF	TGTGCCAGCAGTGAAGCTCCGGGCGGGGGGAATGAAAAACTGTTTTTT
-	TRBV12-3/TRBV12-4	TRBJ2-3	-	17	CASSRWGESYSTDTQYF	TGTGCCAGCAGTCGATGGGGGGAGTCGTATAGCACAGATACGCAGTATTTT
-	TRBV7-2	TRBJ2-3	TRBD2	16	CVGSFRLAGLTDTQYF	TGTGTCGGCAGCTTCCGACTAGCGGGGTTGACAGATACGCAGTATTTT
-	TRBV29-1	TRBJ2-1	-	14	CSVRQAPSYNEQFF	TGCAGCGTTCGACAGGCCCCATCCTACAATGAGCAGTTCTTC
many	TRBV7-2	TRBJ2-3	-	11	CASSHSDTQYF	TGTGCCAGCAGTCACTCAGATACGCAGTATTTT
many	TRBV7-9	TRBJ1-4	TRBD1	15	CASSSNRGYNEKLFF	TGTGCCAGCAGCTCAAACAGGGGATATAATGAAAAACTGTTTTTT
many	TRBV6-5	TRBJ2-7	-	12	CASSSASYEQYF	TGTGCCAGCAGTTCGGCTTCCTACGAGCAGTACTTC
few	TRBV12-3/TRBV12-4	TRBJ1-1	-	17	CASSPAAPGHLGLEAFF	TGTGCCAGCAGTCCAGCTGCCCCGGGACACCTGGGTCTTGAAGCTTTCTTT
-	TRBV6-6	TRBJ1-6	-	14	CANSRSAGGRPLHF	TGTGCCAACAGTCGTTCGGCCGGGGGTAGACCCCTCCACTTT
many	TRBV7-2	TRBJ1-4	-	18	CASSLRYVIRGNDEKLFF	TGTGCCAGCAGCTTGAGATATGTGATCAGGGGCAACGATGAAAAACTGTTTTTT
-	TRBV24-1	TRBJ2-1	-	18	CATSDHPRNDRLYNEQFF	TGTGCCACCAGTGATCACCCCCGGAACGACCGATTATACAATGAGCAGTTCTTC
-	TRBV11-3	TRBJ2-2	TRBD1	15	CASRSSDRATGELFF	TGTGCCAGCAGGTCTTCGGACAGGGCCACCGGGGAGCTGTTTTTT
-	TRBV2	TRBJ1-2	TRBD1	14	CASSEGDRPYGYTF	TGTGCCAGCAGTGAGGGGGACAGGCCCTATGGCTACACCTTC
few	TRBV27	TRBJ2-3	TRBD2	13	CASSLGGIDTQYF	TGTGCCAGCAGCTTGGGAGGGATAGATACGCAGTATTTT
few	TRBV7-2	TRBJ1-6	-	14	CASSLGPNNSPLHF	TGTGCCAGCAGCTTAGGACCGAATAATTCACCCCTCCACTTT
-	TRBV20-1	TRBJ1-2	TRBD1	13	CSATGTGGYGYTF	TGCAGTGCCACCGGGACAGGGGGATATGGCTACACCTTC
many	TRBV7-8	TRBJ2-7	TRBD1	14	CASSLGQGVTEQYF	TGTGCCAGCAGCTTAGGACAGGGGGTTACCGAGCAGTACTTC
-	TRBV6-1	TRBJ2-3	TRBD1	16	CASSGDRGAPQITQYF	TGTGCCAGCAGTGGAGACAGGGGGGCCCCTCAGATAACGCAGTATTTT
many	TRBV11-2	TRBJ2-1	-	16	CASSSDSAPSYNEQFF	TGTGCCAGCAGCTCGGACTCCGCCCCCTCCTACAATGAGCAGTTCTTC
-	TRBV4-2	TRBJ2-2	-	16	CASSPRWVANTGELFF	TGTGCCAGCAGCCCTCGGTGGGTCGCGAACACCGGGGAGCTGTTTTTT
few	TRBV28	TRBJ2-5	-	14	CASSFVSSQETQYF	TGTGCCAGCAGTTTCGTTAGCTCCCAAGAGACCCAGTACTTC
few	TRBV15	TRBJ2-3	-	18	CATSSSGARGPRTDTQYF	TGTGCCACCAGCAGTTCAGGGGCTCGGGGGCCCCGCACAGATACGCAGTATTTT
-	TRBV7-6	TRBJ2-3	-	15	CASSSLEFQGDTQYF	TGTGCCAGCAGCTCCCTTGAGTTTCAGGGAGATACGCAGTATTTT
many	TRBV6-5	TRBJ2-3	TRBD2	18	CASSFTGNLAGGTDTQYF	TGTGCCAGCAGTTTCACAGGGAATCTAGCGGGGGGAACAGATACGCAGTATTTT
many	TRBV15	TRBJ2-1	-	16	CATSRDQGFVYNEQFF	TGTGCCACCAGCAGAGATCAGGGCTTCGTTTACAATGAGCAGTTCTTC
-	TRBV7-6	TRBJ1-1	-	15	CVSSLRGRGNTEAFF	TGTGTCAGCAGCTTAAGAGGGCGGGGAAACACTGAAGCTTTCTTT